Below, 4 T cell receptor beta chains from the same sample are listed, as sequenced in a study of cytomegalovirus exposure and HLA in healthy donors. The study ran its PCR with 60 Vbeta and 13 Jbeta primers. Sequencing used immunoSEQ multiplex PCR; TCRdb keeps in-frame clones, though not all of them. The sample carries 130,000 or so clones, under 75% recorded once. Source material: PBMCs. The source is a woman aged 40 to 49 in good health and CMV-seronegative.

The chain employs TRBV5-4 and TRBJ2-3; 16 bases map to TRBD2. The length of the CDR3 is 18 residues. Germline V lookup: CDR1 SGHNT, CDR2 YYREEE (reference sequence). Trimming removed 3 bases from V and 1 base from J; junction bases left unmatched: 5. As DNA, the CDR3 is TGTGCCAGCAGCTCCGGGACTAGCGGGGGGGTTGGCACAGATACGCAGTATTTT. It translates to CASSSGTSGGVGTDTQYF.

The rearrangement links TRBV7-9 to TRBJ1-2; TRBD1 matches 8 bases. After removal of 4 bases from V and 6 bases from J, the junction contained 22 bases not matched to a gene. The germline V gene has CDR1 SEHNR and CDR2 FQNEAQ (reference sequence). The CDR3 covers 19 residues. The CDR3 here is CASSSTPPVRDRPGDGYTF. The CDR3 DNA reads TGTGCCAGCAGCTCGACCCCCCCCGTAAGGGACAGGCCAGGCGATGGCTACACCTTC. The complete variable domain, with remaining parts taken from reference TRBV7-9 and TRBJ1-2, reads DTGVSQNPRHKITKRGQNVTFRCDPISEHNRLYWYRQTLGQGPEFLTYFQNEAQLEKSRLLSDRFSAERPKGSFSTLEIQRTEQGDSAMYLCASSSTPPVRDRPGDGYTFGSGTRLTVV.

The chain carries TRBV15 and TRBJ1-2; 7 bases fit TRBD1. V was pared by 1 base and J by 8 bases, with 7 bases of the junction left unmatched. CDR1 is LNHNV, CDR2 YYDKDF, per germline (reference sequence). The CDR3 covers 14 residues. CDR3 protein: CATSRVQGVRGYTF. CDR3 in DNA: TGTGCCACCAGCAGAGTTCAGGGGGTGAGAGGCTACACCTTC.

This sequence joins TRBV19 and TRBJ1-1, with 8 bases lining up with TRBD1. This CDR3 is 17 amino acids long. The V gene end was trimmed by 4 bases and the J gene end by 5 bases; junction bases not matched to a gene: 15. Per the germline V gene, CDR1 is LNHDA and CDR2 is SQIVND (reference sequence). The CDR3 region is CASSTDRGGGGGTEAFF. CDR3 DNA sequence: TGTGCCAGTAGTACAGACAGGGGCGGAGGGGGCGGGACTGAAGCTTTCTTT.